Described below is a single TCR beta chain sequence and its context. V shed 5 bases and J 2 bases; nucleotides not matched to a gene: 3. Per the germline V gene, CDR1 is KGHSH and CDR2 is LQKENI. The CDR3 runs 13 residues. The assay was immunoSEQ multiplex PCR, and TCRdb's table has in-frame clones only and misses some. This table holds 150,000 to 200,000 clones, around three quarters found once. This entry comes from a study of blood T cell repertoires in COVID-19. The sample consisted of peripheral blood. V usage is TRBV18 and J usage is TRBJ2-7; 7 bases fit TRBD1. This receptor was obtained from a man in his fifties or sixties with active or convalescent COVID-19. Written as DNA, the CDR3 is TGTGCCAGCTCAGACAGGGTAGCCTACGAGCAGTACTTC. Protein sequence: CASSDRVAYEQYF.